Sequencing of this TCR beta chain was carried out in a study of technical replicates of blood from a few donors. Profiling relied on immunoSEQ multiplex PCR, and the TCRdb table lists in-frame clones only, not all of them. This sample yields about 89,000 clones, of which around 96% are seen a single time; about 0.25% belongs to the top ten. The CDR3 contains 13 residues. Germline CDR1 reads SGHAT; CDR2 reads FQNNGV. Deletions cut 8 bases from V and 2 bases from J, with 12 bases between. V gene TRBV11-2 combines with J gene TRBJ1-1; D unresolved. The sample taken for sequencing was T cells isolated from PBMCs. The receptor was derived from a human donor in good health. Here the CDR3 reads CASGRNLNTEAFF. The CDR3 coding sequence is TGTGCCAGCGGCCGAAATCTTAACACTGAAGCTTTCTTT.